These 18 T cell receptor beta chains came from one sample sequenced in a study of blood T cell repertoires in COVID-19. Sequencing was performed with immunoSEQ multiplex PCR; in TCRdb, only in-frame clones are kept and a portion is missing. The sample lists fewer than 400,000 clones, over 70% occurring once. The sample was PBMCs or T cells enriched from blood (not recorded which). These receptors originate from a man aged 25-45 years who had recovered from COVID-19.

This chain joins TRBV7-9 and TRBJ1-3, with D unresolved. With 5 bases removed from V and 4 bases from J, the gap between germline ends came to 15 bases. Germline assignment: CDR1 SEHNR and CDR2 FQNEAQ (reference sequence). This CDR3 region has 15 residues. CDR3 DNA sequence: TGTGCCAGCAGCCGTCAGGTCGTCCGGGGAAACACCATATATTTT. Amino acids: CASSRQVVRGNTIYF. The variable domain in full, with the rest retrieved from reference TRBV7-9 and TRBJ1-3, is DTGVSQNPRHKITKRGQNVTFRCDPISEHNRLYWYRQTLGQGPEFLTYFQNEAQLEKSRLLSDRFSAERPKGSFSTLEIQRTEQGDSAMYLCASSRQVVRGNTIYFGEGSWLTVV.

The V call is TRBV30, the J call TRBJ1-2; D is ambiguous. Germline V gene sequence: CDR1 GTSNPN, CDR2 SVGIG (reference sequence). The CDR3 is made up of 14 amino acids. Trimming stripped 2 bases from V and 3 bases from J, with 13 bases between. The CDR3 DNA reads as TGTGCCTGGAGTCCGAGGGCGGATTACTATGGCTACACCTTC. Translation gives CAWSPRADYYGYTF.

Points on this clone: One end of the junction fails to match germline, which may point to a read error. The chain uses TRBV5-1 and TRBJ1-6, with 7 bases that match TRBD1. This CDR3 has 16 amino acids. CDR1 and CDR2 (germline): SGHRS, YFSETQ. The CDR3 DNA sequence: TGCGCCAGCAGGCTGACAGGGAGCACCTATAATTCGCCCCTCCACTTT. Translation gives CASRLTGSTYNSPLHF.

The rearrangement links TRBV21-1 to TRBJ1-2. TRBV21-1 is flagged as a pseudogene. This CDR3 comprises 16 residues. The CDR3 loop is CASSRAGTSRGYGYTF. Written as DNA, the CDR3 is TGTGCCAGCAGCAGAGCCGGGACTTCGAGAGGCTATGGCTACACCTTC.

This chain uses TRBV2 with TRBJ2-5; 7 bases agree with TRBD2. The CDR3 is made up of 14 amino acids. V trimming: 6 bases; J trimming: 5 bases; junction bases outside the gene matches: 9. Germline CDR1 is SNHLY and CDR2 is FYNNEI. The CDR3 loop is CASSLTSLGETQYF. The CDR3, as DNA: TGTGCCAGCAGCTTGACTAGCTTGGGGGAGACCCAGTACTTC.

The chain employs TRBV18 and TRBJ1-1; TRBD1 matches at 8 bases. Germline V gene lookup returns CDR1 KGHSH and CDR2 LQKENI. The CDR3 runs 14 residues. V lost 5 bases, J lost 4 bases, and 6 bases stayed unmatched. CDR3 region: CASSSLDRGTEAFF. CDR3 in DNA: TGTGCCAGCTCATCTCTCGACAGGGGCACTGAAGCTTTCTTT.

This chain links TRBV5-6 with TRBJ2-2; 9 nucleotides match TRBD2. The V segment lost 1 base and the J segment 8 bases; nucleotides outside the gene matches: 3. The CDR3 length is 14 residues. Germline-derived CDR1 and CDR2 are SGHDT and YYEEEE. The CDR3: CASSLPSGAGELFF. Here the CDR3 DNA reads TGTGCCAGCAGCTTGCCTAGCGGGGCGGGGGAGCTGTTTTTT.

The chain uses TRBV28 and TRBJ2-1; TRBD2 matches at 11 bases. Germline V gives CDR1 MDHEN, CDR2 SYDVKM. V shed 6 bases and J 1 base; nucleotides not matched to a gene: 11. The CDR3 is 18 residues long. The CDR3 region has the DNA TGTGCCAGCAGCCGAATAAGCACTAGCGGGGGTTCCTACAATGAGCAGTTCTTC. Amino acid sequence: CASSRISTSGGSYNEQFF.

This clone has only one observation. The J gene is TRBJ2-1, the V gene TRBV19; D gene uncertain. Trimming took off 1 base at V and 3 bases at J, with 13 bases between the two ends. Germline V gives CDR1 LNHDA, CDR2 SQIVND (reference sequence). This CDR3 has 16 amino acids. The CDR3 protein is CASSIAHRQLYNEQFF. The CDR3 nucleotides read TGTGCCAGTAGTATAGCTCACCGCCAACTCTACAATGAGCAGTTCTTC. Supplemented by reference TRBV19 and TRBJ2-1, the full variable domain reads DGGITQSPKYLFRKEGQNVTLSCEQNLNHDAMYWYRQDPGQGLRLIYYSQIVNDFQKGDIAEGYSVSREKKESFPLTVTSAQKNPTAFYLCASSIAHRQLYNEQFFGPGTRLTVL.

This clone was seen only once. The J gene is TRBJ2-1, the V gene TRBV12-1; the table gives TRBD2 as D, unverified against the DNA. TRBV12-1 is designated a pseudogene. The CDR3 is 16 residues long. The CDR3 loop is CAPWRGRSDFYNEQFF. DNA of the CDR3: TGTGCCCCATGGCGGGGACGCTCCGATTTCTACAATGAGCAGTTCTTC.

The chain uses TRBV18 and TRBJ1-2; no clear D. Germline V gene lookup returns CDR1 KGHSH and CDR2 LQKENI. The CDR3 totals 13 residues. V dropped 5 bases and J dropped 4 bases, with 11 bases sitting between them. The DNA of the CDR3 is TGTGCCAGCTCAGAGGGTTTGAGCTATGGCTACACCTTC. Amino acids: CASSEGLSYGYTF.

The chain combines TRBV12-3 or TRBV12-4 with TRBJ2-7; 10 bases fit TRBD1. The CDR3 has 13 residues. V lost 6 bases, J lost 4 bases, and 3 bases stayed unmatched. In nucleotides, the CDR3 is TGTGCCAGCAGGGGACAGGGGAGGTACGAGCAGTACTTC. Residues: CASRGQGRYEQYF.

The genes are TRBV28 and TRBJ1-6; D gene unclear. Trimming stripped 3 bases from V and 6 bases from J, with 12 bases between. The CDR3 contains 15 residues. Germline-derived CDR1 and CDR2 are MDHEN and SYDVKM. CDR3 amino acids: CASSFRGGGNSPLHF. CDR3 sequence (DNA): TGTGCCAGCAGTTTCCGGGGTGGCGGTAATTCACCCCTCCACTTT.

CDR3 coding DNA: TGTGCCAGCAGCGTGGGCTGGGGACAGGGGTCCTACGAGCAGTACTTC. Encoded protein: CASSVGWGQGSYEQYF. The chain links TRBV9 to TRBJ2-7; 10 bases align to TRBD1. V lost 2 bases and J lost 1; bases outside the gene matches: 6. CDR3 size: 16 residues. The germline V gene has CDR1 SGDLS and CDR2 YYNGEE.

The chain employs TRBV7-8 and TRBJ1-3, with 9 bases identical to TRBD1. There are 16 residues in the CDR3. The germline CDR1 and CDR2 sequences are SGHVS and FQNEAQ. With 1 base clipped from V and 2 bases from J, the junction kept 3 bases outside the gene matches. CDR3 sequence: CASSLVGTGTGNTIYF. The CDR3 nucleotides read TGTGCCAGCAGCTTAGTCGGGACAGGGACTGGAAACACCATATATTTT.

The V and J genes are TRBV10-3 and TRBJ2-2; D not resolved. Germline values: CDR1 ENHRY, CDR2 SYGVKD. Trimming left V 4 bases short and J 7 bases short, with 13 bases between. CDR3 length: 14 residues. The CDR3 DNA follows: TGTGCCATCAGTGGTTCAGGTGATGGCGGGGAGCTGTTTTTT. Residues: CAISGSGDGGELFF.

This chain uses TRBV5-5 with TRBJ2-2; 11 bases are shared with TRBD1. The junction had 8 bases not matched to a gene; V was cut back by 4 bases and J by 6 bases. Germline CDR1 and CDR2: SGHKS and YYEKEE (reference sequence). The CDR3 is 16 residues long. CDR3 DNA sequence: TGTGCCAGCAGCCCCGGGACAGGGGGTATTGCCGGGGAGCTGTTTTTT. Encoded protein: CASSPGTGGIAGELFF.

This clone was seen only once. The chain has TRBV3-1 (or the pseudogene TRBV3-2) and TRBJ1-2; 12 nucleotides line up with TRBD1. From germline, CDR1 is LGHDT and CDR2 YNNKEL (reference sequence). The CDR3 sequence is 18 residues long. Trimming cost V 0 bases and J 2 bases; bases outside gene matches: 7. CDR3 bases: TGTGCCAGCAGCCAAGATCGGGACAGGGGGCGGTCGAACTATGGCTACACCTTC. This gives the protein CASSQDRDRGRSNYGYTF.